One sample yielded the 31 T cell receptor beta chains listed below, sequenced in a study of blood T cell repertoires in COVID-19. Assay: immunoSEQ multiplex PCR; the TCRdb copy retains only in-frame clones and omits some. The table shows a few hundred thousand clones, with about 87% occurring only once. The specimen sequenced was PBMCs or T cells enriched from blood (not recorded which). The receptor set was obtained from a woman aged 45 to 65 who had recovered from COVID-19.

The chain has TRBV19 and TRBJ2-7; 11 positions agree with TRBD1. This CDR3 has 15 amino acids. Germline CDR1 reads LNHDA; CDR2 reads SQIVND (reference sequence). V was clipped by 4 bases and J by 2 bases; unmatched bases: 4. This chain's CDR3 is CASSTGTGGTYEQYF. The CDR3 DNA sequence: TGTGCCAGTAGTACCGGGACAGGGGGGACCTACGAGCAGTACTTC.

The rearrangement joins TRBV18 to TRBJ1-1; TRBD1 matches 8 bases. Losses at the gene ends were 2 bases for V and 6 bases for J; bases not matched to a gene: 8. In germline, CDR1 is KGHSH, CDR2 LQKENI. CDR3 length: 15 amino acids. The CDR3 sequence is CASSPFGQGAAEAFF. CDR3 nucleotide sequence: TGTGCCAGCTCACCATTTGGCCAGGGGGCCGCTGAAGCTTTCTTT.

The chain combines TRBV14 with TRBJ2-3; D remains ambiguous. CDR3 length equals 13 residues. CDR1 is SGHDN and CDR2 is FVKESK in the germline V gene. The V end was cut by 1 base, the J end by 4 bases, with 6 bases between. The CDR3 loop reads CASSQGVADTQYF. The CDR3 coding sequence is TGTGCCAGCAGCCAAGGAGTTGCAGATACGCAGTATTTT.

The chain links TRBV11-3 to TRBJ2-7, with D maybe TRBD1 (6 bases). Trimming shortened V by 1 base and J by 5 bases, and 15 bases separated the two germline ends. Germline V lookup: CDR1 SGHNT, CDR2 YENEEA. The CDR3 extends over 15 amino acids. The CDR3 sequence is CASSLGGTYEDEQYF. CDR3 sequence (DNA): TGTGCCAGCAGCTTAGGTGGGACATATGAGGACGAGCAGTACTTC.

This clone came up once. This chain links TRBV4-3 with TRBJ1-6, with a weak D call TRBD1 (5 bases). Per germline, CDR1 LGHNA and CDR2 YSLEER. The CDR3 is 17 amino acids. Trimming cost V 2 bases and J 7 bases, with 18 bases left between them. The CDR3 is CASSQHGGGTKNSPLHF. In DNA form, the CDR3 reads TGCGCCAGCAGCCAACACGGCGGGGGAACGAAGAATTCACCCCTCCACTTT.

The chain recombines TRBV28 with TRBJ1-1; D is unresolved. The CDR3 spans 13 residues. Germline CDR1 is MDHEN and CDR2 is SYDVKM. V was cut by 8 bases and J by 0 bases, with 10 bases left in between. DNA for the CDR3: TGTGCCAGCCCGGGAGGGATGAACACTGAAGCTTTCTTT. It yields the protein CASPGGMNTEAFF.

V is TRBV3-1 (or the pseudogene TRBV3-2) and J is TRBJ1-2, with D possibly being TRBD1 (5 bases). The CDR3 sequence is 13 residues long. The ends were cut back, 4 bases at V and 6 bases at J, with 12 bases in the middle. In germline, CDR1 is LGHDT, CDR2 YNNKEL (reference sequence). Written as DNA, the CDR3 is TGTGCCAGCAGCCTCAACCCGACAGATGGCTACACCTTC. Translating it yields CASSLNPTDGYTF.

This clone was seen once. This chain connects TRBV7-8 to TRBJ1-1, with 10 nucleotides matching TRBD1. V gave up 10 bases and J gave up 5 bases; unmatched junction bases: 7. CDR1 is SGHVS, CDR2 FQNEAQ, per germline. CDR3 size: 13 residues. The CDR3 here is CATIDRGLTEAFF. The DNA for the CDR3 is TGTGCCACTATAGACAGGGGGCTAACTGAAGCTTTCTTT.

This clone was detected a few times. The chain has TRBV28 and TRBJ2-7; 8 bases align to TRBD2. Germline loops: CDR1 MDHEN, CDR2 SYDVKM. The CDR3 contains 15 residues. V gave up 6 bases and J gave up 0 bases; unmatched junction bases: 7. CDR3 in amino acids: CASRPRGRSSYEQYF. DNA for the CDR3: TGTGCCAGCAGACCTCGCGGGAGGAGCTCCTACGAGCAGTACTTC.

The gene calls are TRBV4-1 and TRBJ2-7; 7 nucleotides match TRBD2. V shed 3 bases and J 2 bases; nucleotides not matched to a gene: 16. CDR1 and CDR2 (germline): MGHRA, YSYEKL. The CDR3 has 18 residues. CDR3 region: CASSQLLPLAGVPYEQYF. CDR3 DNA: TGCGCCAGCAGCCAGCTCCTCCCCCTGGCGGGAGTCCCCTACGAGCAGTACTTC.

The chain is built from TRBV2 and TRBJ2-2; D is ambiguous. This CDR3 has 14 residues. Germline CDR1 reads SNHLY; CDR2 reads FYNNEI. V lost 4 bases, J lost 2 bases, and 8 bases lay in between. CDR3 sequence reads: CASSVVVNTGELFF. The CDR3 region has the DNA TGTGCCAGCAGTGTTGTAGTTAACACCGGGGAGCTGTTTTTT. The full variable domain, completed using reference TRBV2 and TRBJ2-2, is EPEVTQTPSHQVTQMGQEVILRCVPISNHLYFYWYRQILGQKVEFLVSFYNNEISEKSEIFDDQFSVERPDGSNFTLKIRSTKLEDSAMYFCASSVVVNTGELFFGEGSRLTVL.

The V and J genes are TRBV19 and TRBJ1-5; 7 bases match TRBD1. Germline lookup yields CDR1 LNHDA and CDR2 SQIVND (reference sequence). Losses at the gene ends were 4 bases for V and 7 bases for J; bases not matched to a gene: 4. The CDR3 runs to 13 residues. The CDR3 sequence is CASSNGQVQPQHF. DNA for the CDR3: TGTGCCAGTAGTAACGGACAGGTCCAGCCCCAGCATTTT.

The chain is built from TRBV5-1 and TRBJ2-3, with 7 bases identical to TRBD1. The CDR3 has 15 amino acids. V dropped 0 bases and J dropped 2; count of bases not matched to a gene: 3. Per the germline V gene, CDR1 is SGHRS and CDR2 is YFSETQ. The CDR3 loop reads CASSLEGGTTDTQYF. DNA of the CDR3: TGCGCCAGCAGCTTGGAAGGGGGCACCACAGATACGCAGTATTTT.

The chain uses TRBV2 and TRBJ2-5; D may be TRBD2 (5 bases). The CDR3 sequence is 12 residues long. Trimming removed 6 bases from V and 5 bases from J, with 10 bases in between. Per germline, CDR1 SNHLY and CDR2 FYNNEI. The CDR3 region is CASRGLGETQYF. CDR3 in DNA: TGTGCCAGCAGAGGACTCGGGGAGACCCAGTACTTC.

V and J are TRBV3-1 (or the pseudogene TRBV3-2) and TRBJ2-2; weak D call: TRBD2 (6 bases). V was shortened by 3 bases and J by 5 bases, with 10 bases between the two germline ends. In germline, CDR1 is LGHDT, CDR2 YNNKEL (reference sequence). The length of the CDR3 is 14 residues. CDR3 bases: TGTGCCAGCAGCCATGTCCTAGCGACCGGGGAGCTGTTTTTT. Translated, it gives CASSHVLATGELFF.

The gene calls are TRBV30 and TRBJ2-3, with D possibly matching TRBD1 (6 bases). The CDR3 sequence is 15 residues long. V was trimmed by 0 bases and J by 6 bases, leaving 16 bases between them. CDR1 GTSNPN and CDR2 SVGIG come from the germline V gene (reference sequence). In nucleotides, the CDR3 is TGTGCCTGGAGTGTACACAGGGTCCTACTGGATACGCAGTATTTT. Its translation is CAWSVHRVLLDTQYF.

The chain links TRBV28 to TRBJ1-3; D might be TRBD1 (5 bases). V dropped 7 bases and J dropped 3 bases, with 16 bases sitting between them. CDR1 is MDHEN and CDR2 is SYDVKM in the germline V gene. This CDR3 is 15 amino acids long. The DNA of the CDR3 is TGTGCCAGCACCAAGGCGGGGCTTGGTGGAAACACCATATATTTT. This gives the protein CASTKAGLGGNTIYF.

This clone occurred once. The chain uses TRBV4-1 and TRBJ2-3; perhaps TRBD1 as D (6 bases). Trimming stripped 1 base from V and 3 bases from J, with 8 bases between. Per the germline V gene, CDR1 is MGHRA and CDR2 is YSYEKL. The CDR3 contains 14 residues. CDR3 protein: CASSQGGRTDTQYF. The CDR3 nucleotides read TGCGCCAGCAGCCAAGGGGGGCGAACAGATACGCAGTATTTT.

The V call is TRBV5-5, the J call TRBJ2-7, with TRBD1 matching over 8 bases. Per germline, CDR1 SGHKS and CDR2 YYEKEE (reference sequence). Trimming cost V 4 bases and J 0 bases; bases outside gene matches: 6. This CDR3 has 15 residues. The CDR3 sequence: CASSKGQANSYEQYF. Written as DNA, the CDR3 is TGTGCCAGCAGCAAGGGACAGGCCAACTCCTACGAGCAGTACTTC.

The rearrangement joins TRBV6-1 to TRBJ2-3; unclear D gene. There are 15 residues in the CDR3. The V gene lost 1 base and the J gene lost 6 bases, with 14 bases spanning the gap. CDR1 is MNHNS and CDR2 is SASEGT in the germline V gene. The CDR3 DNA follows: TGTGCCAGCAGTGAAGTGGCTCAGAGGCGCGATACGCAGTATTTT. It codes for CASSEVAQRRDTQYF.

In its sample, this clone was seen once. This chain joins TRBV7-9 and TRBJ2-1; D might be TRBD2 (5 bases). Germline lookup yields CDR1 SEHNR and CDR2 FQNEAQ (reference sequence). The CDR3 contains 15 residues. V dropped 7 bases and J dropped 3 bases, with 16 bases sitting between them. CDR3 protein: CASIRGASSYNEQFF. The CDR3 region has the DNA TGTGCCAGCATCCGCGGCGCTAGCAGCTACAATGAGCAGTTCTTC.

The table lists this clone with a count of one. The rearrangement uses TRBV27 and TRBJ1-4, with TRBD1 matching over 8 bases. V lost 3 bases to trimming and J lost 4 bases; unmatched junction nucleotides: 4. Germline CDR1 MNHEY, CDR2 SMNVEV (reference sequence). The CDR3 is made up of 15 amino acids. The CDR3 loop is CASSLSDRVNEKLFF. CDR3 nucleotide sequence: TGTGCCAGCAGTTTGTCGGACAGGGTTAATGAAAAACTGTTTTTT.

The rearrangement joins TRBV7-9 to TRBJ2-7; 12 nucleotides line up with TRBD2. Germline-derived CDR1 and CDR2 are SEHNR and FQNEAQ (reference sequence). The CDR3 spans 16 residues. The ends lost 6 bases at V and 5 bases at J; junction bases unmatched: 11. The CDR3 sequence: CASSPALAGGRNEQYF. The CDR3 DNA sequence: TGTGCCAGCAGTCCTGCTCTAGCGGGAGGGCGCAACGAGCAGTACTTC.

This chain uses TRBV6-5 with TRBJ2-2; 10 bases are a match to TRBD2. The germline CDR1 and CDR2 sequences are MNHEY and SVGAGI. The CDR3 is made up of 15 amino acids. V gave up 4 bases and J gave up 4 bases; unmatched junction bases: 3. CDR3 in amino acids: CASSLAGGSTGELFF. The CDR3 nucleotides read TGTGCCAGCAGTTTAGCGGGAGGATCCACCGGGGAGCTGTTTTTT.

The CDR3 sequence is CASSLPGQGDGYTF. The CDR3 coding sequence is TGTGCCAGCAGTTTACCGGGACAGGGTGATGGCTACACCTTC. This chain uses TRBV6-5 with TRBJ1-2, with 9 bases matching TRBD1. This CDR3 has 14 residues. J was trimmed by 6 bases and V by 4 bases; bases with no gene match: 6. CDR1 MNHEY and CDR2 SVGAGI come from the germline V gene.

V usage is TRBV5-1 and J usage is TRBJ2-3, with 9 bases identical to TRBD1. The CDR3 length is 16 residues. J lost 3 bases, V lost 1 base, and 6 bases had no gene match. Germline V gene sequence: CDR1 SGHRS, CDR2 YFSETQ. CDR3 in DNA: TGCGCCAGCAGCTTGACAGGGGGCATAGAGACAGATACGCAGTATTTT. Protein: CASSLTGGIETDTQYF.

The chain couples TRBV19 to TRBJ1-1; possibly TRBD1 for D (5 bases). V lost 5 bases, J lost 7 bases, and 17 bases lay in between. This CDR3 is 14 amino acids long. CDR1 and CDR2 (germline): LNHDA, SQIVND (reference sequence). The CDR3 DNA reads as TGTGCCAGTAGTCGGTTTGGACAAATAGGTGAAGCTTTCTTT. Protein sequence: CASSRFGQIGEAFF.

This chain links TRBV2 with TRBJ1-3, with D unresolved. The CDR3 sequence is 19 residues long. With 6 bases removed from V and 0 bases from J, the gap between germline ends came to 24 bases. Germline V gene data show CDR1 as SNHLY and CDR2 as FYNNEI. The chain's CDR3 is CASRNRGLLGSGSGNTIYF. As DNA, the CDR3 is TGTGCCAGCAGAAACAGAGGACTGTTAGGATCTGGCTCTGGAAACACCATATATTTT.

The rearrangement joins TRBV5-1 to TRBJ2-1; D remains ambiguous. Looked up from germline, CDR1 is SGHRS and CDR2 is YFSETQ. This CDR3 spans 13 amino acids. V was clipped by 0 bases and J by 9 bases, with 10 bases between them. As DNA, the CDR3 is TGCGCCAGCAGCTTGGTGGTATCGGGTGAGCAGTTCTTC. It codes for CASSLVVSGEQFF.

The CDR3 sequence is CASSPTGGQNYGYTF. The CDR3 DNA reads TGTGCCAGCAGCCCTACCGGGGGACAGAACTATGGCTACACCTTC. The chain recombines TRBV7-2 with TRBJ1-2; TRBD1 agrees at 7 bases. After removal of 5 bases from V and 2 bases from J, the junction contained 8 bases not matched to a gene. Germline assignment: CDR1 SGHTA and CDR2 FQGNSA. This CDR3 contains 15 residues. Filled out from reference TRBV7-2 and TRBJ1-2, the complete variable domain reads GAGVSQSPSNKVTEKGKDVELRCDPISGHTALYWYRQSLGQGLEFLIYFQGNSAPDKSGLPSDRFSAERTGGSVSTLTIQRTQQEDSAVYLCASSPTGGQNYGYTFGSGTRLTVV.

The CDR3 protein is CASGLAPPPGVNNEQFF. The CDR3 DNA reads as TGTGCTAGTGGTTTGGCCCCACCGCCGGGAGTGAACAATGAGCAGTTCTTC. The gene calls are TRBV12-5 and TRBJ2-1, with TRBD2 as a possible D gene (6 bases). Germline CDR1 LGHNT, CDR2 FRNRAP. With 1 base removed from V and 5 bases from J, the gap between germline ends came to 18 bases. The CDR3 is made up of 17 amino acids.